Reported below is one T cell receptor (beta chain). Its matching antigen is unknown. The V and J ends lost 8 bases and 0 bases respectively, with 8 bases between them. The CDR3 is made up of 13 amino acids. Germline CDR1 SEHNR, CDR2 FQNEAQ (reference sequence). The repertoire was sequenced with immunoSEQ multiplex PCR; TCRdb's copy has only in-frame clones and lacks some. The table shows some 64,000 clones, with about 90% occurring only once. The data were taken from a study of OX40 agonist ivuxolimab in advanced cancers. General study points: Expanded clones tended on average to be more numerous among CD8+ T cells than CD4+. Also showing low normalized T-cell clonal expansion were some of the nonresponders. The antigens recognized by the expanded peripheral T cells, that is their antigen specificity, were not determined.

The origin of this receptor is an adult with an advanced solid tumor such as melanoma, head and neck, liver or kidney cancer. The source was CD4+ or CD8+ T cells sorted from blood, collected in a trial of the OX40 agonist ivuxolimab. V gene TRBV7-9 combines with J gene TRBJ2-1, with D uncertain. The CDR3: CASGDFSYNEQFF. The CDR3 coding sequence is TGTGCCAGCGGAGACTTCTCCTACAATGAGCAGTTCTTC.